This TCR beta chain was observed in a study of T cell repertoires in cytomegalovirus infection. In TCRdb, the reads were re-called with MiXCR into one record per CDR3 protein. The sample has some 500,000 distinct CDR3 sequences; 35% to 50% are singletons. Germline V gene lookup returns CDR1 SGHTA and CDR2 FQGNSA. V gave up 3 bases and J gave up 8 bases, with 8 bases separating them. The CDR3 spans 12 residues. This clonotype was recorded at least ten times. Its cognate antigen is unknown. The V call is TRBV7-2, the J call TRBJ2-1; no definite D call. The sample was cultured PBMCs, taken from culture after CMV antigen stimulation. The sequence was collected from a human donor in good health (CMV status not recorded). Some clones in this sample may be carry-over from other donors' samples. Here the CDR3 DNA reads TGTGCCAGCAGCTTGCTCGGCTATGAGCAGTTCTTC. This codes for CASSLLGYEQFF.